Below are 15 T cell receptor beta chains sequenced from a single sample in a study of OX40 agonist ivuxolimab in advanced cancers. Only in-frame clones appear in the TCRdb table, and some are missing; sequencing was by immunoSEQ multiplex PCR. Of tens of thousands of clones detected, about 91% appear once; the ten largest clones hold 0.45% to 0.6%. Specimen: CD4+ or CD8+ T cells sorted from blood, collected in a trial of the OX40 agonist ivuxolimab. These receptors originate from an adult with an advanced solid tumor such as melanoma, head and neck, liver or kidney cancer.

The genes are TRBV19 and TRBJ1-1; D may be TRBD1 (5 bases). Germline V lookup: CDR1 LNHDA, CDR2 SQIVND (reference sequence). The length of the CDR3 is 15 residues. Trimming removed 5 bases at V and 5 bases at J, with 18 bases between. The CDR3 nucleotides read TGTGCCAGTAGTTCGGCGAGGGGCGGGGAAACTGAAGCTTTCTTT. Translation: CASSSARGGETEAFF.

The chain employs TRBV7-8 and TRBJ1-1, with a tentative D call TRBD1 (6 bases). The CDR3 extends over 14 amino acids. With 3 bases removed from V and 0 bases from J, the gap between germline ends came to 8 bases. Germline lookup yields CDR1 SGHVS and CDR2 FQNEAQ. CDR3 nucleotides: TGTGCCAGCAGCTTTGGACAGATGAACACTGAAGCTTTCTTT. This sequence encodes CASSFGQMNTEAFF. The entire variable domain, with the rest obtained from reference TRBV7-8 and TRBJ1-1, is as follows: GAGVSQSPRYKVAKRGQDVALRCDPISGHVSLFWYQQALGQGPEFLTYFQNEAQLDKSGLPSDRFFAERPEGSVSTLKIQRTQQEDSAVYLCASSFGQMNTEAFFGQGTRLTVV.

The V and J genes are TRBV19 and TRBJ2-7, with D perhaps TRBD1 (5 bases). Per the germline V gene, CDR1 is LNHDA and CDR2 is SQIVND (reference sequence). CDR3 length: 13 amino acids. The ends were cut back, 5 bases at V and 4 bases at J, with 12 bases in the middle. This CDR3 is CASSSQGLYEQYF. The CDR3 nucleotides read TGTGCCAGTAGTTCGCAGGGTTTATACGAGCAGTACTTC.

The chain joins TRBV11-2 to TRBJ2-7; D remains unclear. Per germline, CDR1 SGHAT and CDR2 FQNNGV. The CDR3 is 12 residues long. Deletions cut 0 bases from V and 4 bases from J, with 4 bases between. The CDR3 spells CASSLDRYEQYF. CDR3 coding DNA: TGTGCCAGCAGCTTAGACAGATACGAGCAGTACTTC.

The chain joins TRBV11-2 to TRBJ2-3; 9 nucleotides agree with TRBD2. V shed 7 bases, J shed 4 bases, and the junction held 6 bases outside the gene matches. The CDR3 loop spans 14 amino acids. Germline V CDR1 and CDR2: SGHAT, FQNNGV. CDR3 residues: CASTSRGGADTQYF. CDR3 DNA sequence: TGTGCCAGCACCTCGCGGGGGGGCGCAGATACGCAGTATTTT. Full variable domain (rest looked up from reference TRBV11-2 and TRBJ2-3): EAGVAQSPRYKIIEKRQSVAFWCNPISGHATLYWYQQILGQGPKLLIQFQNNGVVDDSQLPKDRFSAERLKGVDSTLKIQPAKLEDSAVYLCASTSRGGADTQYFGPGTRLTVL.

The chain carries TRBV7-7 and TRBJ1-1; D is ambiguous. Trimming cost V 2 bases and J 0 bases, with 4 bases left between them. CDR3 size: 13 residues. From germline, CDR1 is SSHAT and CDR2 FNYEAQ (reference sequence). The CDR3 spells CASSLYLNTEAFF. CDR3 nucleotide sequence: TGTGCCAGCAGCTTATATCTGAACACTGAAGCTTTCTTT.

This sequence joins TRBV5-1 and TRBJ2-5; perhaps D is TRBD1 or TRBD2 (5 bases each). CDR1 and CDR2 (germline): SGHRS, YFSETQ. The CDR3 covers 18 residues. V was shortened by 0 bases and J by 0 bases, with 18 bases between the two germline ends. The CDR3 region has the DNA TGCGCCAGCAGCTTGGGGGGCGTGGGGGTCCCGTACCAAGAGACCCAGTACTTC. It encodes CASSLGGVGVPYQETQYF.

The gene calls are TRBV27 and TRBJ1-4; TRBD1 matches at 8 bases. The germline CDR1 and CDR2 sequences are MNHEY and SMNVEV (reference sequence). There are 17 residues in the CDR3. V dropped 6 bases and J dropped 8; count of bases not matched to a gene: 17. For the CDR3, the DNA is TGTGCCAGCAGAAAGGGACAGGATTTCCTTCTGAGGGAAAAACTGTTTTTT. Translating it yields CASRKGQDFLLREKLFF.

The chain's CDR3 is CASSPQYSANTEAFF. The CDR3 nucleotides read TGTGCCAGCAGCCCCCAGTACAGCGCGAACACTGAAGCTTTCTTT. V is TRBV11-2 and J is TRBJ1-1; D not resolved. Trimming cost V 5 bases and J 1 base, with 14 bases left between them. Germline V lookup: CDR1 SGHAT, CDR2 FQNNGV. The CDR3 spans 15 residues. The full variable domain, in which reference TRBV11-2 and TRBJ1-1 provide the parts outside the CDR3, is EAGVAQSPRYKIIEKRQSVAFWCNPISGHATLYWYQQILGQGPKLLIQFQNNGVVDDSQLPKDRFSAERLKGVDSTLKIQPAKLEDSAVYLCASSPQYSANTEAFFGQGTRLTVV.

J is TRBJ1-6 and V is TRBV25-1; 7 bases are shared with TRBD1. The ends lost 6 bases at V and 7 bases at J; junction bases unmatched: 9. Germline assignment: CDR1 MGHDK and CDR2 SYGVNS. The CDR3 has 15 residues. In DNA form, the CDR3 reads TGTGCCAGCAGGTCGGGACAGTTGGACAATTCACCCCTCCACTTT. Its protein is CASRSGQLDNSPLHF.

The chain recombines TRBV2 with TRBJ2-5; D is undetermined. Per germline, CDR1 SNHLY and CDR2 FYNNEI. This CDR3 is 13 amino acids long. The V end was cut by 4 bases, the J end by 5 bases, with 11 bases between. This CDR3 is CASSGQALETQYF. DNA of the CDR3: TGTGCCAGCAGTGGGCAGGCACTCGAGACCCAGTACTTC.

This chain links TRBV18 with TRBJ1-2; TRBD1 agrees at 8 bases. The V gene end was trimmed by 1 base and the J gene end by 5 bases; junction bases not matched to a gene: 3. The CDR3 contains 14 residues. The germline CDR1 and CDR2 sequences are KGHSH and LQKENI. The CDR3 sequence: CASSPLGQEYGYTF. In nucleotides, the CDR3 is TGTGCCAGCTCACCACTGGGACAGGAATATGGCTACACCTTC.

The rearrangement joins TRBV19 to TRBJ2-7, with D perhaps matching TRBD2 (6 bases). Germline-derived CDR1 and CDR2 are LNHDA and SQIVND (reference sequence). This CDR3 is built from 14 residues. V lost 3 bases to trimming and J lost 0 bases, with 9 bases between them. This CDR3 reads CASSIGGSSYEQYF. CDR3 sequence (DNA): TGTGCCAGTAGTATTGGGGGGAGCTCCTACGAGCAGTACTTC.

The chain recombines TRBV14 with TRBJ1-2, with 10 bases that match TRBD1. This CDR3 has 18 amino acids. Germline V gene lookup returns CDR1 SGHDN and CDR2 FVKESK. With 4 bases clipped from V and 8 bases from J, the junction kept 19 bases outside the gene matches. Written as DNA, the CDR3 is TGTGCCAGCAGCCCTCCCCGGGACAGGGGAAGGGTAGGGACCGGCTACACCTTC. It is translated as CASSPPRDRGRVGTGYTF.

The CDR3 bases are TGTGCCAGCAGCTTAGAAGCGGGGACCTCCTACGAGCAGTACTTC. Translated, it gives CASSLEAGTSYEQYF. This chain uses TRBV11-2 with TRBJ2-7; 7 bases line up with TRBD2. Germline V CDR1 and CDR2: SGHAT, FQNNGV. The junction had 2 bases not matched to a gene; V was cut back by 0 bases and J by 0 bases. This CDR3 region has 15 residues.